This T cell receptor (beta chain) is drawn from a study of cytomegalovirus exposure and HLA in healthy donors. Repertoires were generated with immunoSEQ multiplex PCR, while TCRdb's copy carries only in-frame clones and drops some. The sample includes about 330,000 clones, about nine tenths of them seen just once. The CDR3 contains 15 residues. The germline V gene encodes CDR1 LGHNA and CDR2 YSLEER. V lost 5 bases to trimming and J lost 0 bases, with 14 bases between them. The TCR sequence derives from a young woman in good health and CMV-seropositive. The sample was PBMCs. V is TRBV4-3 and J is TRBJ2-7; no definite D call. Here the CDR3 reads CASSYKTESSYEQYF. CDR3 DNA: TGCGCCAGCAGCTACAAAACAGAGAGCTCCTACGAGCAGTACTTC.